This TCR beta chain was recovered during a study of T-cell reconstitution after alpha-beta-depleted transplantation in children. The study, taken as a whole, reports: Diversity and T-cell counts at one year after transplant derived mostly from new T cells. At around two months after transplant, the alpha-beta T cells were reportedly derived from several hundred expanded clones that came from non-depleted graft cells. It was surviving recipient T cells and thymic progenitors that gave some patients high TCRbeta diversity at day 60.

Preparing the TCRbeta library involved the use of unique molecular identifiers. One entry per CDR3 protein, called by TCRdb with MiXCR from the PCR reads. The sample contains approximately 800,000 distinct CDR3 sequences, roughly 15% of which appear only once. This clonotype came up a few times. Its antigen is as yet unknown. The germline V gene encodes CDR1 SGHVS and CDR2 FNYEAQ. The CDR3 contains 16 residues. After removal of 3 bases from V and 5 bases from J, the junction contained 10 bases not matched to a gene. The chain has TRBV7-6 and TRBJ2-3; TRBD2 aligns across 8 bases. This material consisted of PBMCs, mostly from graft donor cells, taken 360 days after TCRalphabeta/CD19-depleted stem cell transplant. The source is a male patient between 5 and 17 years old who had a stem cell transplant for acute lymphoblastic leukemia, so the T cells may come from the graft donor. CDR3 DNA sequence: TGTGCCAGCAGCTTTTTTCTAGCGGGCCCCGGAGATACGCAGTATTTT. Protein: CASSFFLAGPGDTQYF.